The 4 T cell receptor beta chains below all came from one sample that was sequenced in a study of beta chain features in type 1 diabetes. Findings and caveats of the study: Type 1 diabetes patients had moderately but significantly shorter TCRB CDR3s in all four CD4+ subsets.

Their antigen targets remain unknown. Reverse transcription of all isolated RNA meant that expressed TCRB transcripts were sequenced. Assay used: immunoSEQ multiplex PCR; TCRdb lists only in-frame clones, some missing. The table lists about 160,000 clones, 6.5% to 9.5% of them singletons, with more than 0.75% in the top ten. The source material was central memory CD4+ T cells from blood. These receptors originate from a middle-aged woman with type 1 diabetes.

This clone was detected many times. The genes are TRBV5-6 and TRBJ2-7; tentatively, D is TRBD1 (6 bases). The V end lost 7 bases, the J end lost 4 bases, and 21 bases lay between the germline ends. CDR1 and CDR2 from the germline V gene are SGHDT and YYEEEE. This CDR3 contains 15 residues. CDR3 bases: TGTGCCAGCGGAATGTACCGGGACATCAGATACGAGCAGTACTTC. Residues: CASGMYRDIRYEQYF.

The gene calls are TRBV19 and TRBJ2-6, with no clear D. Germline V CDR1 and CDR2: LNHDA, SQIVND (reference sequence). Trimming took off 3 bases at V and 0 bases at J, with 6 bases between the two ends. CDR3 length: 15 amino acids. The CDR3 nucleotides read TGTGCCAGTAGTATGGGCACCTCTGGGGCCAACGTCCTGACTTTC. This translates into CASSMGTSGANVLTF. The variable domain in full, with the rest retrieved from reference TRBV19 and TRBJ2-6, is DGGITQSPKYLFRKEGQNVTLSCEQNLNHDAMYWYRQDPGQGLRLIYYSQIVNDFQKGDIAEGYSVSREKKESFPLTVTSAQKNPTAFYLCASSMGTSGANVLTFGAGSRLTVL.

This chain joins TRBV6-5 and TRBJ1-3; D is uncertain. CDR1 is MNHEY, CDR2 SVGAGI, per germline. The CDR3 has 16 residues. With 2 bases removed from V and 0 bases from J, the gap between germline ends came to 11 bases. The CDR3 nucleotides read TGTGCCAGCAGTTACGCCGACATCCGCTCTGGAAACACCATATATTTT. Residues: CASSYADIRSGNTIYF.

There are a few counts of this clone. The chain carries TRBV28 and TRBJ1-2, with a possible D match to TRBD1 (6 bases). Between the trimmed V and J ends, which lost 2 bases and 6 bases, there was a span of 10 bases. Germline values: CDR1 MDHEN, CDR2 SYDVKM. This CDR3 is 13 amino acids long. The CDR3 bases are TGTGCCAGCAGTTTAGAACAGGGAAATGGCTACACCTTC. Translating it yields CASSLEQGNGYTF.